The 20 T cell receptor beta chains listed next were all sequenced from one sample in a study of T cells of healthy individuals. TCRdb fed the 5' RACE reads into MiXCR, producing one record per CDR3 protein. Seen here are about 53,000 distinct CDR3 sequences, under 15% observed once, and the top ten hold roughly a sixth. The receptors were gathered from a human donor in good health.

This clonotype has ten or more counts. The CDR3 nucleotides read TGTGCCAGCACCCTAAGGGGATCACAAGAGACCCAGTACTTC. It translates to CASTLRGSQETQYF. The chain has TRBV12-3 or TRBV12-4 and TRBJ2-5; D may be TRBD1 (5 bases). The V gene lost 7 bases and the J gene lost 2 bases, with 14 bases spanning the gap. The CDR3 runs to 14 residues.

The table lists this clonotype with many counts. The chain joins TRBV7-9 to TRBJ2-1; D remains ambiguous. V shed 2 bases and J shed 4 bases, with 12 bases lying between them. The length of the CDR3 is 15 residues. CDR1 SEHNR and CDR2 FQNEAQ come from the germline V gene (reference sequence). CDR3 residues: CASSLSWGTYNEQFF. CDR3 nucleotides: TGTGCCAGCAGCTTAAGTTGGGGAACATACAATGAGCAGTTCTTC.

This clonotype has a count of ten or more. Sequence at one end of the junction differs from germline and may be a read error. The gene calls are TRBV12-3 or TRBV12-4 and TRBJ2-2, with 9 bases matching TRBD2. The CDR3 covers 17 residues. The CDR3: CASSLVRQRGAAEGRVF. The CDR3 coding sequence is TGTGCCAGCAGTTTAGTCCGTCAGCGGGGGGCCGCGGAGGGCAGGGTTTTT.

This clonotype was recorded at least ten times. The chain is built from TRBV24-1 and TRBJ2-5; D might be TRBD1 (6 bases). The CDR3 sequence is 14 residues long. The V gene's germline CDR1 is KGHDR and CDR2 SFDVKD. V was pared by 1 base and J by 2 bases, with 7 bases between. The CDR3 DNA reads TGTGCCACCAGTGATTTCGGACAGCAAGAGACCCAGTACTTC. As protein: CATSDFGQQETQYF.

This clonotype was seen at least ten times. V and J are TRBV6-2 or TRBV6-3 and TRBJ2-1, with D perhaps TRBD2 (6 bases). V was clipped by 9 bases and J by 6 bases, with 15 bases between them. The CDR3 extends over 13 amino acids. CDR1 and CDR2 from the germline V gene are MNHEY and SVGEGT. CDR3 amino acids: CASRAGPPNEQFF. Here the CDR3 DNA reads TGTGCCAGTCGGGCGGGGCCTCCCAATGAGCAGTTCTTC.

This clonotype was detected many times. This chain links TRBV12-3 or TRBV12-4 with TRBJ1-2; the D gene is possibly TRBD1 (5 bases). This CDR3 region has 14 residues. The V and J ends lost 3 bases and 6 bases respectively, with 14 bases between them. This chain's CDR3 is CASSLDTGEDGYTF. In DNA form, the CDR3 reads TGTGCCAGCAGTTTGGACACGGGAGAGGATGGCTACACCTTC.

The V gene is TRBV10-3, the J gene TRBJ2-3; D might be TRBD2 (5 bases). Trimming removed 6 bases at V and 1 base at J, with 11 bases between. This CDR3 contains 14 residues. The germline CDR1 and CDR2 sequences are ENHRY and SYGVKD. The CDR3 nucleotides are TGTGCCATCAGGTCCAGCGGCGGCACAGATACGCAGTATTTT. As protein: CAIRSSGGTDTQYF.

This clonotype has more than one count but fewer than ten. This sequence joins TRBV20-1 and TRBJ1-6, with 7 bases identical to TRBD1. The germline gives CDR1 DFQATT, CDR2 SNEGSKA (reference sequence). The CDR3 length is 14 residues. The ends lost 4 bases at V and 7 bases at J; junction bases unmatched: 7. CDR3 region: CSATPGQTNSPLHF. Here the CDR3 DNA reads TGCAGTGCTACCCCGGGACAGACCAATTCACCCCTCCACTTT.

By frequency in the sample, this clonotype is medium-sized. The chain links TRBV6-1 to TRBJ2-4, with D unresolved. This CDR3 region has 15 residues. Trimming pared 1 base from V and 0 bases from J, leaving 7 bases between. Germline V lookup: CDR1 MNHNS, CDR2 SASEGT. The chain's CDR3 is CASSEGVLAKNIQYF. The CDR3 DNA reads TGTGCCAGCAGTGAAGGAGTGTTAGCCAAAAACATTCAGTACTTC.

This clonotype was observed a handful of times. V usage is TRBV4-1 and J usage is TRBJ2-7; a possible D gene is TRBD2 (5 bases). The V and J ends lost 1 base and 0 bases respectively, with 13 bases between them. CDR1 and CDR2 (germline): MGHRA, YSYEKL. The CDR3 totals 16 residues. CDR3 sequence: CASSQVAAVSSYEQYF. For the CDR3, the DNA is TGCGCCAGCAGCCAAGTCGCAGCGGTTAGCTCCTACGAGCAGTACTTC.

This clonotype occurred a few times. The chain joins TRBV5-1 to TRBJ1-1; D may be TRBD1 (5 bases). Germline V gene data show CDR1 as SGHRS and CDR2 as YFSETQ. The CDR3 covers 16 residues. The V end was cut by 5 bases, the J end by 1 base, with 18 bases between. The CDR3 sequence is CASRLQSQGANTEAFF. CDR3 bases: TGCGCCAGCAGGTTACAGTCTCAAGGGGCGAACACTGAAGCTTTCTTT.

J is TRBJ2-5 and V is TRBV5-5, with no clear D. This CDR3 region has 15 residues. Germline lookup yields CDR1 SGHKS and CDR2 YYEKEE (reference sequence). Trimming pared 4 bases from V and 2 bases from J, leaving 15 bases between. The chain's CDR3 is CASSALGTRQETQYF. CDR3 sequence (DNA): TGTGCCAGCAGCGCGCTGGGTACACGACAAGAGACCCAGTACTTC. The full variable domain, rest sourced from reference TRBV5-5 and TRBJ2-5, is DAGVTQSPTHLIKTRGQQVTLRCSPISGHKSVSWYQQVLGQGPQFIFQYYEKEERGRGNFPDRFSARQFPNYSSELNVNALLLGDSALYLCASSALGTRQETQYFGPGTRLLVL.

The chain carries TRBV20-1 and TRBJ1-2; 8 nucleotides line up with TRBD1. After removal of 0 bases from V and 4 bases from J, the junction contained 7 bases not matched to a gene. The CDR3 is made up of 15 amino acids. Germline V gene data show CDR1 as DFQATT and CDR2 as SNEGSKA (reference sequence). This CDR3 reads CSARDQGALSYGYTF. CDR3 coding DNA: TGCAGTGCTAGAGATCAGGGGGCGCTTAGCTATGGCTACACCTTC.

This clonotype showed up many times. The chain recombines TRBV7-9 with TRBJ2-1; 7 bases line up with TRBD2. V lost 5 bases, J lost 7 bases, and 8 bases stayed unmatched. The length of the CDR3 is 14 residues. Germline assignment: CDR1 SEHNR and CDR2 FQNEAQ (reference sequence). CDR3 protein: CASSPNGGNNEQFF. CDR3 in DNA: TGTGCCAGCAGCCCCAACGGGGGGAATAATGAGCAGTTCTTC. The full variable domain, with the rest looked up from reference TRBV7-9 and TRBJ2-1, is DTGVSQNPRHKITKRGQNVTFRCDPISEHNRLYWYRQTLGQGPEFLTYFQNEAQLEKSRLLSDRFSAERPKGSFSTLEIQRTEQGDSAMYLCASSPNGGNNEQFFGPGTRLTVL.

This clonotype was seen repeatedly, ten times or more. The chain couples TRBV18 to TRBJ2-2, with D unclear. This CDR3 spans 15 amino acids. Trimming stripped 3 bases from V and 1 base from J, with 9 bases between. CDR1 is KGHSH and CDR2 is LQKENI in the germline V gene. In DNA form, the CDR3 reads TGTGCCAGCTCACCGACGACCGTGAACACCGGGGAGCTGTTTTTT. Its protein is CASSPTTVNTGELFF. The entire variable domain, with the rest obtained from reference TRBV18 and TRBJ2-2, is as follows: NAGVMQNPRHLVRRRGQEARLRCSPMKGHSHVYWYRQLPEEGLKFMVYLQKENIIDESGMPKERFSAEFPKEGPSILRIQQVVRGDSAAYFCASSPTTVNTGELFFGEGSRLTVL.

The table lists this clonotype with many counts. The chain recombines TRBV20-1 with TRBJ2-3; maybe TRBD2 (5 bases). CDR1 and CDR2 from the germline V gene are DFQATT and SNEGSKA (reference sequence). CDR3 size: 12 residues. Trimming took 7 bases from V and 2 from J, leaving 10 bases between them. For the CDR3, the DNA is TGCAGTGTAGACGGGGACACAGATACGCAGTATTTT. Its protein product is CSVDGDTDTQYF.

The chain has TRBV6-2 or TRBV6-3 and TRBJ2-1, with 11 bases identical to TRBD2. There are 17 residues in the CDR3. Germline trimming cut 5 bases from V and 6 bases from J; bases unmatched to any gene: 12. CDR1 is MNHEY, CDR2 SVGEGT, per germline. The CDR3 DNA reads TGTGCCAGCAGTGACCGTAGCGGGAGGGCCCCCAGCAATGAGCAGTTCTTC. It encodes CASSDRSGRAPSNEQFF.

The chain employs TRBV11-2 and TRBJ2-4; 7 nucleotides agree with TRBD2. This CDR3 region has 16 residues. V dropped 5 bases and J dropped 9; count of bases not matched to a gene: 16. The germline V gene has CDR1 SGHAT and CDR2 FQNNGV. Written as DNA, the CDR3 is TGTGCCAGCAGCGGGGGGACTATAACGCTCCGGGGCATTCAGTACTTC. It specifies CASSGGTITLRGIQYF.

The CDR3 spells CASSSYRGIQFF. The DNA of the CDR3 is TGTGCCAGCAGCAGTTACAGGGGGATTCAGTTCTTC. The chain couples TRBV7-2 to TRBJ2-1; 8 bases agree with TRBD1. Germline assignment: CDR1 SGHTA and CDR2 FQGNSA. Germline trimming cut 5 bases from V and 13 bases from J; bases unmatched to any gene: 7. The CDR3 spans 12 residues.

The V and J genes are TRBV7-7 and TRBJ2-3; D not resolved. Germline V lookup: CDR1 SSHAT, CDR2 FNYEAQ (reference sequence). The CDR3 runs 14 residues. The V and J ends lost 5 bases and 6 bases respectively, with 15 bases between them. The CDR3 DNA is TGTGCCAGCAGCCAAAGACTTGCCAGGGATACGCAGTATTTT. Translating it yields CASSQRLARDTQYF.